Listed below are T cell receptor beta chains from one sample, sequenced in a study of blood T cell repertoires in COVID-19. Some clones are missing from TCRdb's copy, which holds only in-frame ones; the method was immunoSEQ multiplex PCR. The table has over 10,000 clones, more than 75% seen once; the top ten hold around 13%. The sequenced material came from peripheral blood. Receptor source: a human donor in a cohort sampled during active COVID-19. Each CDR3 is given without its conserved first and last residue. Each record gives: V gene, CDR3 length, D gene, J gene, CDR3 protein. The D gene is left open where the match is weak.

TRBV5-1,12,.,TRBJ1-2,ASSLSGVGYGYT
TRBV19,13,.,TRBJ1-6,ASSPRPGHPSPLH
TRBV6-6,13,TRBD2,TRBJ2-1,ASSPPGLGDNEQF
TRBV19,12,.,TRBJ1-3,ASSITGTGNTIY
TRBV5-1,13,.,TRBJ1-1,ASSLGLETNTEAF
TRBV10-3,12,.,TRBJ2-7,AISPGLDRGEQY
TRBV30,11,TRBD1,TRBJ2-7,AWAGGMRNEQY
TRBV5-1,13,.,TRBJ2-5,ASSLTVADQETQY
TRBV11-3,11,.,TRBJ2-5,ASSRVAWETQY
TRBV25-1,12,.,TRBJ2-2,ASSPRRVDGELF
TRBV18,17,.,TRBJ1-5,ASSPSAQGFSLGNQPQH
TRBV14,12,.,TRBJ2-5,ASSQTVFQETQY
TRBV21-1,16,.,TRBJ2-2,ASSPHRAGTVYSGELF
TRBV7-9,12,.,TRBJ2-7,ASSLDGGAYEQY
TRBV27,13,TRBD2,TRBJ2-1,ASSLGTSGTNEQF
TRBV18,13,TRBD1,TRBJ2-3,ASSPYSGTADTQY
TRBV9,15,.,TRBJ2-1,ASSVGGDSLDYNEQF
TRBV5-1,10,.,TRBJ1-1,ASSLGAEGAF
TRBV2,12,.,TRBJ1-2,ASSEIQGFYGYT
TRBV7-6,13,TRBD1,TRBJ1-6,ASSPITGADSPLH
TRBV28,12,TRBD2,TRBJ2-1,ASSSAGGLNEQF
TRBV29-1,11,.,TRBJ1-6,SVGFEYNSPLH
TRBV28,16,TRBD1,TRBJ2-2,ASSPIWGTGLNTGELF
TRBV27,15,TRBD1,TRBJ2-6,ASTPGQGARGANVLT
TRBV9,13,TRBD1,TRBJ2-1,ASSARDRSGNEQF
TRBV3-1/TRBV3-2,14,TRBD2,TRBJ2-3,ASRPLAGGPSDTQY
TRBV7-8,14,TRBD2,TRBJ2-7,ASSFGLAGVNYEQY
TRBV28,14,.,TRBJ1-5,ASTGQGLYSNQPQH
TRBV19,15,.,TRBJ1-5,ASSLGTSTYSNQPQH
TRBV28,12,.,TRBJ2-7,ASREGAVAYEQY
TRBV6-5,11,TRBD1,TRBJ2-7,ASGGTGPYEQY
TRBV2,13,.,TRBJ1-6,ASSEYRGGNSPLH
TRBV6-5,13,TRBD1,TRBJ2-5,ASSQRQGAGETQY
TRBV29-1,10,.,TRBJ1-4,SVVVPDEKLF
TRBV3-1/TRBV3-2,12,TRBD1,TRBJ1-6,ASSPGGAGSPLH
TRBV9,12,TRBD1,TRBJ2-7,ASSQGQGSYEQY
TRBV4-3,13,TRBD2,TRBJ2-3,ASSIAGGSTDTQY
TRBV27,12,TRBD1,TRBJ1-6,ASSWGQANSPLH
TRBV6-5,12,.,TRBJ1-1,ASSTPGRNTEAF
TRBV5-1,11,.,TRBJ2-3,ASSQTGTRTQY
TRBV6-2/TRBV6-3,12,TRBD1,TRBJ2-7,ASSSTDRYYEQY
TRBV5-1,17,TRBD1,TRBJ2-2,ASSLAPFGTGTGTGELF
TRBV24-1,12,TRBD1,TRBJ2-3,ATSGQGASDTQY
TRBV5-6,10,TRBD1,TRBJ2-5,ASSLEGQGKY
TRBV4-1,14,.,TRBJ1-1,ASSQDQTDQNTEAF
TRBV6-2/TRBV6-3,13,TRBD1,TRBJ2-3,ASSSGQGATDTQY
TRBV28,12,.,TRBJ2-1,ASSGAGGANEQF
TRBV27,14,.,TRBJ2-3,ASSFSLQGGTDTQY
TRBV3-1/TRBV3-2,11,.,TRBJ2-1,ASSFSTHNEQF
TRBV9,13,TRBD2,TRBJ2-1,ASSVAGGWSNEQF
TRBV6-4,13,TRBD2,TRBJ2-1,ASSEGGRQNNEQF
TRBV3-1/TRBV3-2,12,TRBD2,TRBJ2-7,ASSQGTSGYEQY
TRBV14,12,.,TRBJ1-1,ASSQAFRGTEAF
TRBV19,15,.,TRBJ1-6,ASSPSGWSTYNSPLH
TRBV4-1,14,.,TRBJ1-5,ASSQTKQGSNQPQH
TRBV7-9,12,.,TRBJ1-2,ASSSRDTGYGYT
TRBV2,13,.,TRBJ2-5,ASSEWAPPQETQY